Below, 30 T cell receptor beta chains from the same sample are listed, as sequenced in a study of cytotoxic CD8 clonotypes in ibrutinib-treated CLL. Method: immunoSEQ multiplex PCR; TCRdb's copy keeps in-frame clones and lacks some. The top ten hold 4.6% of the sample, which has fewer than 200,000 clones, 84% seen once. The material was PBMCs, obtained after 24 months of ibrutinib treatment. The receptors shown here come from a human donor with chronic lymphocytic leukemia.

The gene calls are TRBV9 and TRBJ1-6, with D hard to call. Deletions cut 0 bases from V and 7 bases from J, with 11 bases between. CDR3 length: 15 amino acids. Looked up from germline, CDR1 is SGDLS and CDR2 is YYNGEE. CDR3 DNA sequence: TGTGCCAGCAGCGTAGCTACCTCTCGGAATTCACCCCTCCACTTT. It is translated as CASSVATSRNSPLHF.

The chain carries TRBV4-1 and TRBJ2-3, with 12 bases identical to TRBD2. V was pared by 0 bases and J by 2 bases, with 12 bases of the junction left unmatched. Looked up from germline, CDR1 is MGHRA and CDR2 is YSYEKL. This CDR3 contains 20 residues. Here the CDR3 reads CASSQEIGRLAGETTDTQYF. The CDR3 DNA follows: TGCGCCAGCAGCCAAGAAATCGGGCGACTAGCGGGGGAGACCACAGATACGCAGTATTTT.

In this sample, this clone turned up once. This chain uses TRBV11-2 with TRBJ2-1, with TRBD1 matching over 9 bases. V gave up 2 bases and J gave up 1 base; unmatched junction bases: 9. CDR3 length: 18 amino acids. CDR1 is SGHAT and CDR2 is FQNNGV in the germline V gene. The CDR3 sequence is CASSLPRTGVFSYNEQFF. The CDR3 DNA reads TGTGCCAGCAGCTTACCAAGGACAGGGGTCTTTTCCTACAATGAGCAGTTCTTC.

The genes are TRBV29-1 and TRBJ1-1; unclear D gene. V dropped 2 bases and J dropped 1 base, with 11 bases sitting between them. CDR3 length: 14 residues. Germline CDR1 SQVTM, CDR2 ANQGSEA. The CDR3 spells CSVENAPANTEAFF. The CDR3 DNA sequence: TGCAGCGTTGAAAATGCCCCGGCGAACACTGAAGCTTTCTTT.

V gene TRBV5-1 combines with J gene TRBJ2-2; a weak D match, TRBD2 (5 bases). CDR3 length: 15 residues. Germline V gene sequence: CDR1 SGHRS, CDR2 YFSETQ. Trimming removed 0 bases from V and 2 bases from J, with 8 bases in between. CDR3 in amino acids: CASSLVGLNTGELFF. In DNA form, the CDR3 reads TGCGCCAGCAGCTTGGTTGGACTCAACACCGGGGAGCTGTTTTTT.

This chain joins TRBV18 and TRBJ1-3; weak D call: TRBD1 (5 bases). With 1 base removed from V and 4 bases from J, the gap between germline ends came to 8 bases. The germline V gene has CDR1 KGHSH and CDR2 LQKENI. The CDR3 runs to 14 residues. CDR3 sequence: CASSPLWDGNTIYF. The CDR3 coding sequence is TGTGCCAGCTCACCACTTTGGGACGGAAACACCATATATTTT.

V usage is TRBV19 and J usage is TRBJ1-2; a possible D gene is TRBD1 (5 bases). This CDR3 is built from 16 residues. The V gene's germline CDR1 is LNHDA and CDR2 SQIVND (reference sequence). Trimming left V 5 bases short and J 2 bases short, with 18 bases between. The DNA of the CDR3 is TGTGCCAGTAGTTCCATACAGGTAAACTGGAACTATGGCTACACCTTC. Its translation: CASSSIQVNWNYGYTF.

The chain carries TRBV4-2 and TRBJ1-1, with D unclear. The length of the CDR3 is 13 residues. V lost 3 bases, J lost 6 bases, and 11 bases lay in between. Germline CDR1 LGHNA, CDR2 YNFKEQ. This chain's CDR3 is CASSQLNGAEAFF. The CDR3 DNA reads as TGTGCCAGCAGCCAGTTAAACGGGGCTGAAGCTTTCTTT.

V usage is TRBV4-2 and J usage is TRBJ2-1; 10 positions match TRBD1. V shed 1 base and J 4 bases; nucleotides not matched to a gene: 7. Germline lookup yields CDR1 LGHNA and CDR2 YNFKEQ. CDR3 length: 17 amino acids. CDR3 in amino acids: CASSQVGTGVFYNEQFF. The CDR3 nucleotides read TGTGCCAGCAGCCAAGTTGGGACAGGGGTCTTTTACAATGAGCAGTTCTTC.

The chain couples TRBV2 to TRBJ2-7; D perhaps matches TRBD1 (5 bases). The V end lost 1 base, the J end lost 0 bases, and 7 bases lay between the germline ends. CDR3 size: 14 residues. CDR1 and CDR2 (germline): SNHLY, FYNNEI. Here the CDR3 DNA reads TGTGCCAGCAGTGAAGAAGGGGTCTCCTACGAGCAGTACTTC. Translated: CASSEEGVSYEQYF.

This sequence joins TRBV5-6 and TRBJ2-7; 7 bases map to TRBD1. V shed 1 base and J 1 base; nucleotides not matched to a gene: 2. This CDR3 is built from 14 residues. Germline V gives CDR1 SGHDT, CDR2 YYEEEE. DNA of the CDR3: TGTGCCAGCAGCTTGTGGGGACAGTCCTACGAGCAGTACTTC. Amino acids: CASSLWGQSYEQYF.

The chain employs TRBV5-1 and TRBJ1-5, with D perhaps matching TRBD1 (5 bases). The V end lost 4 bases, the J end lost 4 bases, and 12 bases lay between the germline ends. The CDR3 consists of 14 residues. From germline, CDR1 is SGHRS and CDR2 YFSETQ. The CDR3 region is CASSPWGGNQPQHF. In nucleotides, the CDR3 is TGCGCCAGCAGCCCATGGGGGGGGAATCAGCCCCAGCATTTT.

The chain has TRBV2 and TRBJ2-1; D remains unclear. CDR3 length equals 16 residues. Between the trimmed V and J ends, which lost 1 base and 0 bases, there was a span of 10 bases. Germline V lookup: CDR1 SNHLY, CDR2 FYNNEI. CDR3 DNA: TGTGCCAGCAGTGAAGGGTGGTCGATCTCCTACAATGAGCAGTTCTTC. Protein sequence: CASSEGWSISYNEQFF.

The J gene is TRBJ1-1, the V gene TRBV2; 8 positions match TRBD1. Germline CDR1 is SNHLY and CDR2 is FYNNEI. Trimming removed 6 bases from V and 4 bases from J; junction bases left unmatched: 4. The CDR3 is 13 residues long. CDR3 amino acids: CASRTGGGTEAFF. CDR3 bases: TGTGCCAGCAGAACAGGGGGTGGCACTGAAGCTTTCTTT.

This clone was detected once. The rearrangement joins TRBV6-1 to TRBJ1-5, with a weak D call TRBD1 (6 bases). V was pared by 3 bases and J by 2 bases, with 17 bases between. The V gene's germline CDR1 is MNHNS and CDR2 SASEGT. The CDR3 is made up of 17 amino acids. Written as DNA, the CDR3 is TGTGCCAGCAGTGACGCCGTACAGGGTTTTGGCAATCAGCCCCAGCATTTT. Translation: CASSDAVQGFGNQPQHF.

The chain combines TRBV2 with TRBJ2-7; a possible D gene is TRBD2 (6 bases). The CDR3 extends over 17 amino acids. Germline CDR1 is SNHLY and CDR2 is FYNNEI. Trimming removed 6 bases at V and 6 bases at J, with 27 bases between. The CDR3, as DNA: TGTGCCAGCAGGGAGAATGAACGTCCGGGAGACAGCGGCGAGCAGTACTTC. It specifies CASRENERPGDSGEQYF.

The chain links TRBV5-1 to TRBJ1-1, with 7 bases lining up with TRBD1. Losses at the gene ends were 5 bases for V and 1 base for J; bases not matched to a gene: 11. In germline, CDR1 is SGHRS, CDR2 YFSETQ. CDR3 size: 16 residues. CDR3 region: CASSLSTGTANTEAFF. In DNA form, the CDR3 reads TGCGCCAGCAGTTTATCTACCGGGACAGCGAACACTGAAGCTTTCTTT. Complete variable domain (other parts from reference TRBV5-1 and TRBJ1-1): KAGVTQTPRYLIKTRGQQVTLSCSPISGHRSVSWYQQTPGQGLQFLFEYFSETQRNKGNFPGRFSGRQFSNSRSEMNVSTLELGDSALYLCASSLSTGTANTEAFFGQGTRLTVV.

The chain is built from TRBV4-2 and TRBJ1-4, with 8 bases aligning to TRBD1. The CDR3 covers 15 residues. With V trimmed by 4 bases and J by 7 bases, 8 bases remained unmatched. CDR1 is LGHNA and CDR2 is YNFKEQ in the germline V gene. CDR3 nucleotide sequence: TGTGCCAGCAGCCGCCAGGGGGCGTTGGGTGAAAAACTGTTTTTT. This sequence encodes CASSRQGALGEKLFF.

This clone showed up just once. The J gene is TRBJ2-5, the V gene TRBV12-5, with no clear D. V was trimmed by 2 bases and J by 2 bases, leaving 6 bases between them. CDR3 length equals 13 residues. Germline loops: CDR1 LGHNT, CDR2 FRNRAP. The DNA of the CDR3 is TGTGCTAGTGGTTTGCTGGGACAAGAGACCCAGTACTTC. Its protein is CASGLLGQETQYF.

This chain connects TRBV2 to TRBJ1-4; perhaps TRBD1 as D (5 bases). Germline V gene sequence: CDR1 SNHLY, CDR2 FYNNEI. CDR3 length: 13 residues. V was clipped by 8 bases and J by 7 bases, with 14 bases between them. CDR3 nucleotide sequence: TGTGCCAGCGGTGGGGGGATTCGTGAAAAACTGTTTTTT. This sequence encodes CASGGGIREKLFF.

This clone was seen a few times. This chain connects TRBV4-1 to TRBJ2-3; TRBD2 is a possible D gene (7 bases). The CDR3 covers 16 residues. Germline loops: CDR1 MGHRA, CDR2 YSYEKL. V was pared by 3 bases and J by 1 base, with 14 bases between. The CDR3, as DNA: TGCGCCAGCAGCCAGATGGGGGGGGCGGGCACAGATACGCAGTATTTT. Amino acids: CASSQMGGAGTDTQYF.

The rearrangement uses TRBV18 and TRBJ1-5; D is undetermined. This CDR3 is built from 14 residues. Germline values: CDR1 KGHSH, CDR2 LQKENI. The germline V and J ends were trimmed by 3 bases and 1 base, with 7 bases remaining between them. In DNA form, the CDR3 reads TGTGCCAGCTCACCGGCCCGCAGCAATCAGCCCCAGCATTTT. Residues: CASSPARSNQPQHF.

This clone appeared a single time. This sequence joins TRBV7-6 and TRBJ1-4, with 10 positions matching TRBD1. In germline, CDR1 is SGHVS, CDR2 FNYEAQ. The CDR3 loop spans 16 amino acids. The junction had 11 bases not matched to a gene; V was cut back by 5 bases and J by 8 bases. The CDR3 loop reads CASSHPYRDRGEKLFF. CDR3 sequence (DNA): TGTGCCAGCAGCCATCCTTACCGGGACAGGGGCGAAAAACTGTTTTTT.

The chain uses TRBV7-2 and TRBJ1-2; the D gene is possibly TRBD1 (6 bases). Between the trimmed V and J ends, which lost 1 base and 2 bases, there was a span of 14 bases. The CDR3 has 16 amino acids. Germline V gene data show CDR1 as SGHTA and CDR2 as FQGNSA. CDR3 nucleotides: TGTGCCAGCAGCTTAGGGGGGACAAAAACCAACTATGGCTACACCTTC. Its translation is CASSLGGTKTNYGYTF.

The V gene is TRBV28, the J gene TRBJ1-2, with TRBD1 identical over 8 bases. From germline, CDR1 is MDHEN and CDR2 SYDVKM. The CDR3 is made up of 16 amino acids. Trimming at V came to 6 bases and at J to 9 bases, leaving 18 bases not matched to a gene. This CDR3 is CASSPYPDRVQYRYTF. The DNA of the CDR3 is TGTGCCAGCAGCCCATACCCGGACAGGGTTCAGTATCGCTACACCTTC.

This chain joins TRBV6-1 and TRBJ1-3; D gene unclear. The CDR3 totals 15 residues. Trimming took off 9 bases at V and 0 bases at J, with 15 bases between the two ends. Germline V CDR1 and CDR2: MNHNS, SASEGT. CDR3 DNA: TGTGCCAGTATTTATGGACGGTTCTCTGGAAACACCATATATTTT. Its translation is CASIYGRFSGNTIYF.

This chain joins TRBV28 and TRBJ1-2; D not certain. V was pared by 3 bases and J by 4 bases, with 6 bases between. Per germline, CDR1 MDHEN and CDR2 SYDVKM. The CDR3 length is 12 residues. CDR3 sequence: CASSLVSYGYTF. CDR3 in DNA: TGTGCCAGCAGTTTGGTATCCTATGGCTACACCTTC.

This clone was detected only once. The rearrangement joins TRBV7-3 to TRBJ2-1; 7 nucleotides align to TRBD2. This CDR3 contains 14 residues. V lost 0 bases to trimming and J lost 4 bases; unmatched junction nucleotides: 0. Germline CDR1 SGHTA, CDR2 FQGTGA. The CDR3 nucleotides read TGTGCCAGCAGCTTAACTAGCGGGTACAATGAGCAGTTCTTC. This encodes CASSLTSGYNEQFF.

This chain joins TRBV27 and TRBJ2-4; no definite D call. Trimming shortened V by 3 bases and J by 3 bases, and 6 bases separated the two germline ends. The length of the CDR3 is 13 residues. The V gene's germline CDR1 is MNHEY and CDR2 SMNVEV (reference sequence). CDR3 in DNA: TGTGCCAGCAGTTTTTCAGGCAAAAACATTCAGTACTTC. Its translation is CASSFSGKNIQYF.

This clone appeared a single time. The gene calls are TRBV7-9 and TRBJ1-2, with D tentatively TRBD1 (6 bases). CDR1 and CDR2 from the germline V gene are SEHNR and FQNEAQ (reference sequence). Trimming took off 5 bases at V and 4 bases at J, with 14 bases between the two ends. The CDR3 runs to 14 residues. In DNA form, the CDR3 reads TGTGCCAGCAGCCAGGACAGTTCCCTCTATGGCTACACCTTC. Translation: CASSQDSSLYGYTF.